This TCR beta chain was sequenced for a study of T cells after yellow fever vaccination. TCRdb reprocessed the 5' RACE reads with MiXCR, giving one entry per CDR3 protein. The sample has 100,000 to 150,000 distinct CDR3 sequences, 6.5% to 8% seen once. This CDR3 spans 16 amino acids. Trimming pared 0 bases from V and 3 bases from J, leaving 15 bases between. Per germline, CDR1 SGHDT and CDR2 YYEEEE. This clonotype rates as medium-sized. The sample consisted of CD4+ T cells sorted from PBMCs, taken around 10 days after the first yellow fever vaccination. This chain links TRBV5-6 with TRBJ1-1, with D perhaps matching TRBD1 (5 bases). The TCR comes from a man aged 18 to 29 who received the YFV17D yellow fever vaccine. The CDR3 DNA reads as TGTGCCAGCAGCTTGGTTCGGGGGACGACGCACACTGAAGCTTTCTTT. This gives the protein CASSLVRGTTHTEAFF. The full variable domain, with the rest looked up from reference TRBV5-6 and TRBJ1-1, is DAGVTQSPTHLIKTRGQQVTLRCSPKSGHDTVSWYQQALGQGPQFIFQYYEEEERQRGNFPDRFSGHQFPNYSSELNVNALLLGDSALYLCASSLVRGTTHTEAFFGQGTRLTVV.